This paragraph reports one T cell receptor beta chain. The data stem from a study of T cells in tuberculosis. Germline V lookup: CDR1 MGHRA, CDR2 YSYEKL. Trimming took 2 bases from V and 5 from J; bases not matched to a gene: 8. The CDR3 runs to 15 residues. Using immunoSEQ multiplex PCR, the repertoire was profiled, and TCRdb retains in-frame clones only, with some absent. The sample lists tens of thousands of clones, around 97% occurring once. J is TRBJ1-2 and V is TRBV4-1, with 7 nucleotides matching TRBD1. Sequenced: PBMCs. This clonotype was obtained from a donor aged 10-29 years with latent tuberculosis or without tuberculosis infection. The CDR3: CASSQPFDRAYGYTF. The CDR3 DNA sequence: TGCGCCAGCAGCCAACCTTTTGACAGGGCTTATGGCTACACCTTC.